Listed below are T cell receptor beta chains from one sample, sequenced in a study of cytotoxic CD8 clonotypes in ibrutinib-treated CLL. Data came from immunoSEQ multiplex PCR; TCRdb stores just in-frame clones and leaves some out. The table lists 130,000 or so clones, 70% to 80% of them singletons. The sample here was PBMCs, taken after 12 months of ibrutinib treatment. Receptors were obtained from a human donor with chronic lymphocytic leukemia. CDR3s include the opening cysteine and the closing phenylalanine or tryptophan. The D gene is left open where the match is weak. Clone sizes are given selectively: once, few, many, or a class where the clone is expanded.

cdr3_nt: TGTGCCAGCAGCTTAGGTACACTCACAGATACGCAGTATTTT; cdr3_aa: CASSLGTLTDTQYF; d_call: -; j_call: TRBJ2-3; clone_size: few; v_call: TRBV7-8
cdr3_nt: TGTGCCAGCAGTTACTCCGGAGATACGCAGTATTTT; cdr3_aa: CASSYSGDTQYF; d_call: -; j_call: TRBJ2-3; clone_size: once; v_call: TRBV6-6
cdr3_nt: TGCAGTGCTGCTACGAAGAACGGGCAGTACTTC; cdr3_aa: CSAATKNGQYF; d_call: -; j_call: TRBJ2-7; clone_size: -; v_call: TRBV20-1
cdr3_nt: TGTGCCAGCAGTGAAGACCGCCGGACAACCCTATCCTACGAGCAGTACTTC; cdr3_aa: CASSEDRRTTLSYEQYF; d_call: -; j_call: TRBJ2-7; clone_size: -; v_call: TRBV2
cdr3_nt: TGCAGCGTTGCAGTCCGGGTTCAAGGGGAGACCCAGTACTTC; cdr3_aa: CSVAVRVQGETQYF; d_call: -; j_call: TRBJ2-5; clone_size: -; v_call: TRBV29-1
cdr3_nt: TGTGCCAGCAGCCCGGTATTCGGCGGCTACACCTTC; cdr3_aa: CASSPVFGGYTF; d_call: -; j_call: TRBJ1-2; clone_size: -; v_call: TRBV14
cdr3_nt: TGCGCCAGCAGTGTTGTACAGGACGGGGAGCTGTTTTTT; cdr3_aa: CASSVVQDGELFF; d_call: -; j_call: TRBJ2-2; clone_size: -; v_call: TRBV10-2
cdr3_nt: TGTGCCAGCAGCCCAGACAGGGATGCGCAGTATTTT; cdr3_aa: CASSPDRDAQYF; d_call: TRBD1; j_call: TRBJ2-3; clone_size: once; v_call: TRBV7-8
cdr3_nt: TGTGCCAGCAGCTTAGAGAGCACAGATACGCAGTATTTT; cdr3_aa: CASSLESTDTQYF; d_call: -; j_call: TRBJ2-3; clone_size: -; v_call: TRBV7-2
cdr3_nt: TGTGCCAGCAGTTTTTCAGGTTACAATGAGCAGTTCTTC; cdr3_aa: CASSFSGYNEQFF; d_call: -; j_call: TRBJ2-1; clone_size: few; v_call: TRBV27
cdr3_nt: TGTGCCAGCAGTGAATGGCTAGGGAACGAGCAGTACTTC; cdr3_aa: CASSEWLGNEQYF; d_call: -; j_call: TRBJ2-7; clone_size: -; v_call: TRBV2
cdr3_nt: TGTGCCAGCAGTTTTGGGGGCTACGAGCAGTACTTC; cdr3_aa: CASSFGGYEQYF; d_call: -; j_call: TRBJ2-7; clone_size: -; v_call: TRBV2
cdr3_nt: TGTGCCAGCAGCTTAGATGGACTAGCGGGGACCTACGAGCAGTACTTC; cdr3_aa: CASSLDGLAGTYEQYF; d_call: TRBD2; j_call: TRBJ2-7; clone_size: -; v_call: TRBV7-9
cdr3_nt: TGTGCCAGCAGCTTAGGCCCACGGAACTACGAGCAGTACTTC; cdr3_aa: CASSLGPRNYEQYF; d_call: -; j_call: TRBJ2-7; clone_size: -; v_call: TRBV11-2
cdr3_nt: TGTGCCAGCAGCTCGAGGGACATTCAGTACTTC; cdr3_aa: CASSSRDIQYF; d_call: -; j_call: TRBJ2-4; clone_size: -; v_call: TRBV7-2
cdr3_nt: TGTGCCAGCAGCCGGGGGGGCCTACCCTACGAGCAGTACTTC; cdr3_aa: CASSRGGLPYEQYF; d_call: TRBD2; j_call: TRBJ2-7; clone_size: -; v_call: TRBV5-6
cdr3_nt: TGTGCCAGCAGCTTAGTGGGGTATAAGGCGGGGGAGCTGTTTTTT; cdr3_aa: CASSLVGYKAGELFF; d_call: -; j_call: TRBJ2-2; clone_size: -; v_call: TRBV7-2
cdr3_nt: TGTGCCAGCTCTTCGGTGACCTACGAGCAGTACTTC; cdr3_aa: CASSSVTYEQYF; d_call: -; j_call: TRBJ2-7; clone_size: -; v_call: TRBV6-6
cdr3_nt: TGTGCCAGCAGCTTAGTGGGACCGGGACGGGAGACCCAGTACTTC; cdr3_aa: CASSLVGPGRETQYF; d_call: -; j_call: TRBJ2-5; clone_size: -; v_call: TRBV11-2
cdr3_nt: TGCGCCAGCAGCTTGTATGGGGGATCCACAGATACGCAGTATTTT; cdr3_aa: CASSLYGGSTDTQYF; d_call: -; j_call: TRBJ2-3; clone_size: once; v_call: TRBV5-1
cdr3_nt: TGTGCCAGCAGCTTAGCAACCTCCTACGAGCAGTACTTC; cdr3_aa: CASSLATSYEQYF; d_call: -; j_call: TRBJ2-7; clone_size: few; v_call: TRBV7-2
cdr3_nt: TGCAGCGTTGCAGCGGGAGTCGGAGAGACCCAGTACTTC; cdr3_aa: CSVAAGVGETQYF; d_call: TRBD2; j_call: TRBJ2-5; clone_size: -; v_call: TRBV29-1
cdr3_nt: TGTGCCAGCTCACCGTCCCAGGGGGCGAACACCGGGGAGCTGTTTTTT; cdr3_aa: CASSPSQGANTGELFF; d_call: TRBD1; j_call: TRBJ2-2; clone_size: -; v_call: TRBV18
cdr3_nt: TGCGCCAGCAGCCCCGAGCCGGGACTAGCGGCAGATACGCAGTATTTT; cdr3_aa: CASSPEPGLAADTQYF; d_call: TRBD2; j_call: TRBJ2-3; clone_size: -; v_call: TRBV4-1
cdr3_nt: TGTGCCAGCTCCCTCGGACTAGATACAGATACGCAGTATTTT; cdr3_aa: CASSLGLDTDTQYF; d_call: TRBD2; j_call: TRBJ2-3; clone_size: once; v_call: TRBV18
cdr3_nt: TGTGCCAGCCGCCAAGGGGGGTCGGTCACCGGGGAGCTGTTTTTT; cdr3_aa: CASRQGGSVTGELFF; d_call: -; j_call: TRBJ2-2; clone_size: -; v_call: TRBV6-5
cdr3_nt: TGTGCCTGGAGTGGGGACTACCAATTCAACAATGAGCAGTTCTTC; cdr3_aa: CAWSGDYQFNNEQFF; d_call: TRBD2; j_call: TRBJ2-1; clone_size: -; v_call: TRBV30
cdr3_nt: TGTGCCAGCAGTGTCCAACCTGGGGCCTACGAGCAGTACTTC; cdr3_aa: CASSVQPGAYEQYF; d_call: -; j_call: TRBJ2-7; clone_size: -; v_call: TRBV6-1
cdr3_nt: TGTGCCAGCAGCTCGTTACTAGCGGGGGGCCAAGAGACCCAGTACTTC; cdr3_aa: CASSSLLAGGQETQYF; d_call: TRBD2; j_call: TRBJ2-5; clone_size: -; v_call: TRBV7-2
cdr3_nt: TGTGCCAGCAGTATGCTACAGGGGCAAGAGACCCAGTACTTC; cdr3_aa: CASSMLQGQETQYF; d_call: TRBD1; j_call: TRBJ2-5; clone_size: -; v_call: TRBV27
cdr3_nt: TGTGCCAGCAGCGGGGACAGGGCCTACGAGCAGTACTTC; cdr3_aa: CASSGDRAYEQYF; d_call: TRBD1; j_call: TRBJ2-7; clone_size: -; v_call: TRBV28
cdr3_nt: TGTGCCAGCAGTTTCGCAGGGGGCTACTATGGCTACACCTTC; cdr3_aa: CASSFAGGYYGYTF; d_call: TRBD1; j_call: TRBJ1-2; clone_size: -; v_call: TRBV28
cdr3_nt: TGTGCCAGCAGTGACGGACAGGATTACACAGATACGCAGTATTTT; cdr3_aa: CASSDGQDYTDTQYF; d_call: TRBD1; j_call: TRBJ2-3; clone_size: -; v_call: TRBV2
cdr3_nt: TGTGCCAGCAGCCAAGTATGGCGGGACGCAACTAATGAAAAACTGTTTTTT; cdr3_aa: CASSQVWRDATNEKLFF; d_call: -; j_call: TRBJ1-4; clone_size: -; v_call: TRBV4-2
cdr3_nt: TGTGCCTGGAGTGCGGGGGTGAACACTGAAGCTTTCTTT; cdr3_aa: CAWSAGVNTEAFF; d_call: -; j_call: TRBJ1-1; clone_size: -; v_call: TRBV30
cdr3_nt: TGTGCCAGCAGTTTCTTTGATAATTCACCCCTCCACTTT; cdr3_aa: CASSFFDNSPLHF; d_call: -; j_call: TRBJ1-6; clone_size: -; v_call: TRBV27
cdr3_nt: TGTGCCAGCAGTGAATGGGGGGACAGAGGGGGATACGAGCAGTACTTC; cdr3_aa: CASSEWGDRGGYEQYF; d_call: -; j_call: TRBJ2-7; clone_size: -; v_call: TRBV25-1
cdr3_nt: TGTGCCAGTAGTATCTCGGGACAGGGACACGAGCAGTACTTC; cdr3_aa: CASSISGQGHEQYF; d_call: TRBD1; j_call: TRBJ2-7; clone_size: -; v_call: TRBV19
cdr3_nt: TGTGCCTGGAGGGTCTACCCCTCACCCCTCCACTTT; cdr3_aa: CAWRVYPSPLHF; d_call: -; j_call: TRBJ1-6; clone_size: -; v_call: TRBV30
cdr3_nt: TGTGCCAGCAAACCACCTAGCGCGGGTCCCTATGGCTACACCTTC; cdr3_aa: CASKPPSAGPYGYTF; d_call: -; j_call: TRBJ1-2; clone_size: -; v_call: TRBV6-1
cdr3_nt: TGTGCCAGCAGCTTAGTTGGGGGAGGGGACACTGAAGCTTTCTTT; cdr3_aa: CASSLVGGGDTEAFF; d_call: -; j_call: TRBJ1-1; clone_size: -; v_call: TRBV11-3
cdr3_nt: TGTGCCAGCAGTTTACTGGGGAGCTCCTATAATTCACCCCTCCACTTT; cdr3_aa: CASSLLGSSYNSPLHF; d_call: -; j_call: TRBJ1-6; clone_size: -; v_call: TRBV28
cdr3_nt: TGCGCCAGCAGCTACGGACAGGTGGGAGAGACCCAGTACTTC; cdr3_aa: CASSYGQVGETQYF; d_call: TRBD1; j_call: TRBJ2-5; clone_size: once; v_call: TRBV5-1
cdr3_nt: TGTGCCAGCAGCAAGATAGGGGGCGAGGGCACTGAAGCTTTCTTT; cdr3_aa: CASSKIGGEGTEAFF; d_call: -; j_call: TRBJ1-1; clone_size: -; v_call: TRBV21-1
cdr3_nt: TGTGCCAGCAGTTATAGCGGGAGTTTCTACGAGCAGTACTTC; cdr3_aa: CASSYSGSFYEQYF; d_call: TRBD2; j_call: TRBJ2-7; clone_size: many; v_call: TRBV27
cdr3_nt: TGTGCCAGCAGCTCGCATGGGGGATTAGTCGAGCAGTACTTC; cdr3_aa: CASSSHGGLVEQYF; d_call: -; j_call: TRBJ2-7; clone_size: -; v_call: TRBV7-2
cdr3_nt: TGTGCCAGCAGCTCGCCTGTCCTAGGATCGAACACCGGGGAGCTGTTTTTT; cdr3_aa: CASSSPVLGSNTGELFF; d_call: -; j_call: TRBJ2-2; clone_size: -; v_call: TRBV11-3
cdr3_nt: TGTGCCAGCATTGGGACAGGGGAATATCAGCCCCAGCATTTT; cdr3_aa: CASIGTGEYQPQHF; d_call: TRBD1; j_call: TRBJ1-5; clone_size: -; v_call: TRBV28
cdr3_nt: TGTGCCAGCAGTGACTCGGGGGATCAGCCCCAGCATTTT; cdr3_aa: CASSDSGDQPQHF; d_call: -; j_call: TRBJ1-5; clone_size: -; v_call: TRBV6-4
cdr3_nt: TGCGCCAGCAGCTCGGGACAACCCAACGAAAAACTGTTTTTT; cdr3_aa: CASSSGQPNEKLFF; d_call: -; j_call: TRBJ1-4; clone_size: -; v_call: TRBV5-1
cdr3_nt: TGTGCCAGCAGTTTAAGCTTCGGGGCAGGGGGAGGGACAGATACGCAGTATTTT; cdr3_aa: CASSLSFGAGGGTDTQYF; d_call: -; j_call: TRBJ2-3; clone_size: -; v_call: TRBV27